A selection of T cell receptor beta chains follows, all from one sample in a study of STAT5B mutations in CD4+ large granular lymphocyte leukemia. Sequencing was performed with immunoSEQ multiplex PCR; in TCRdb, only in-frame clones are kept and a portion is missing. The data contain tens of thousands of clones, 81% of them singletons. The sample consisted of CD4+ T cells from blood buffy coats. The receptors were gathered from a human donor in good health. Each CDR3 is given with its conserved first and last residue. D genes are given only for firm matches. Clone size is not always given. Where it is, it says once, few, many or a class for expanded clones.

CDR3: CASSIGQSYEQYF; DNA: TGTGCCAGTAGTATTGGACAGAGCTACGAGCAGTACTTC; V: TRBV19; size: .; D: .; J: TRBJ2-7
CDR3: CASNRDIGNGYTF; DNA: TGTGCCAGCAACCGGGACATAGGCAATGGCTACACCTTC; V: TRBV2; size: .; D: .; J: TRBJ1-2
CDR3: CASSVESWDRHEQYF; DNA: TGTGCCAGCAGCGTAGAAAGCTGGGATCGCCACGAGCAGTACTTC; V: TRBV9; size: .; D: .; J: TRBJ2-7
CDR3: CASKDSSLNEQYF; DNA: TGTGCCAGCAAGGACAGTTCTCTCAACGAGCAGTACTTC; V: TRBV6-6; size: .; D: .; J: TRBJ2-7
CDR3: CASSEARGQGTDTQYF; DNA: TGTGCCAGCAGTGAAGCGCGGGGACAGGGGACAGATACGCAGTATTTT; V: TRBV6-1; size: .; D: TRBD1; J: TRBJ2-3
CDR3: CATSRDPAGGVNQPQHF; DNA: TGTGCCACCAGCAGAGATCCAGCAGGGGGGGTGAATCAGCCCCAGCATTTT; V: TRBV15; size: few; D: TRBD1; J: TRBJ1-5
CDR3: CASSSSRNSYEQYF; DNA: TGTGCCAGCAGTTCCTCCAGGAACTCCTACGAGCAGTACTTC; V: TRBV27; size: once; D: .; J: TRBJ2-7
CDR3: CASSSDRGGNTEAFF; DNA: TGCGCCAGCAGCTCTGACAGGGGTGGGAACACTGAAGCTTTCTTT; V: TRBV5-1; size: .; D: TRBD1; J: TRBJ1-1
CDR3: CASSSRGRGGYTF; DNA: TGTGCCAGCAGCTCCAGGGGGCGGGGGGGCTACACCTTC; V: TRBV7-2; size: once; D: TRBD1; J: TRBJ1-2
CDR3: CASEFTYGYTF; DNA: TGTGCCAGTGAGTTCACCTATGGCTACACCTTC; V: TRBV19; size: .; D: .; J: TRBJ1-2
CDR3: CASSIGLLAASGYNEQFF; DNA: TGTGCCAGTAGTATAGGGTTACTAGCGGCCTCCGGGTACAATGAGCAGTTCTTC; V: TRBV19; size: .; D: TRBD2; J: TRBJ2-1
CDR3: CASTQAGTGAYYNEQFF; DNA: TGTGCCAGCACCCAAGCCGGGACAGGGGCTTACTACAATGAGCAGTTCTTC; V: TRBV28; size: .; D: TRBD1; J: TRBJ2-1
CDR3: CASSLVGYEQFF; DNA: TGCGCCAGCAGCTTGGTCGGGTATGAGCAGTTCTTC; V: TRBV5-1; size: .; D: .; J: TRBJ2-1
CDR3: CASREGARAFF; DNA: TGTGCCAGCAGGGAGGGGGCTCGGGCTTTCTTT; V: TRBV6-1; size: once; D: TRBD1; J: TRBJ1-1
CDR3: CSVQAGTNTEAFF; DNA: TGCAGCGTTCAAGCCGGGACTAACACTGAAGCTTTCTTT; V: TRBV29-1; size: few; D: .; J: TRBJ1-1
CDR3: CASMKGDVVYWGGGYTF; DNA: TGTGCCAGCATGAAGGGGGACGTAGTTTACTGGGGTGGCGGCTACACCTTC; V: TRBV21-1; size: .; D: .; J: TRBJ1-2
CDR3: CASSLWAGDNYGYTF; DNA: TGTGCCAGCAGTTTGTGGGCCGGAGATAACTATGGCTACACCTTC; V: TRBV27; size: .; D: .; J: TRBJ1-2
CDR3: CTSSPRGPGGNWKHHIF; DNA: TGCACCAGCAGCCCGCGAGGCCCAGGGGGCAACTGGAAACACCATATATTT; V: TRBV1; size: .; D: .; J: TRBJ1-3
CDR3: CASTMSTGLNYGYTF; DNA: TGTGCCAGCACTATGTCGACAGGGCTCAACTATGGCTACACCTTC; V: TRBV6-1; size: .; D: TRBD1; J: TRBJ1-2
CDR3: CASSSPGRGYTF; DNA: TGTGCCAGCAGCTCCCCAGGTAGGGGCTACACCTTC; V: TRBV7-2; size: .; D: .; J: TRBJ1-2
CDR3: CASSETGTNQPQHF; DNA: TGTGCCAGTAGTGAGACAGGGACCAATCAGCCCCAGCATTTT; V: TRBV19; size: .; D: TRBD1; J: TRBJ1-5
CDR3: CASSLTDRGYGYTF; DNA: TGTGCCAGTAGTCTAACGGATCGGGGGTATGGCTACACCTTC; V: TRBV19; size: .; D: .; J: TRBJ1-2
CDR3: CASSVGADAYEQYF; DNA: TGTGCCAGCAGCGTAGGGGCCGACGCCTACGAGCAGTACTTC; V: TRBV9; size: .; D: .; J: TRBJ2-7
CDR3: CASSSAVGNTDTQYF; DNA: TGCGCCAGCAGCTCGGCGGTGGGTAACACAGATACGCAGTATTTT; V: TRBV5-1; size: once; D: .; J: TRBJ2-3
CDR3: CATSTLTGGRNTIYF; DNA: TGTGCCACCAGCACACTGACGGGGGGCCGGAACACCATATATTTT; V: TRBV15; size: .; D: .; J: TRBJ1-3
CDR3: CASSSDRGHRYTF; DNA: TGTGCCAGTAGTTCGGACAGGGGACATCGCTACACCTTC; V: TRBV19; size: .; D: TRBD1; J: TRBJ1-2
CDR3: CASIPPPGVRGYNEQFF; DNA: TGTGCCAGCATCCCTCCACCCGGGGTCCGGGGCTACAATGAGCAGTTCTTC; V: TRBV28; size: .; D: .; J: TRBJ2-1
CDR3: CASSPGQNNYGYTF; DNA: TGTGCCAGCAGCCCAGGGCAGAACAACTATGGCTACACCTTC; V: TRBV7-9; size: .; D: .; J: TRBJ1-2
CDR3: CASSHPGSLTYF; DNA: TGTGCCAGCAGCCACCCGGGTTCCCTGACGTACTTC; V: TRBV7-3; size: .; D: .; J: TRBJ2-5
CDR3: CASSYKSSARGTDTQYF; DNA: TGTGCCAGCAGCTACAAATCTAGCGCCCGAGGCACAGATACGCAGTATTTT; V: TRBV5-4; size: .; D: .; J: TRBJ2-3
CDR3: CASSRGGLTDTQYF; DNA: TGTGCCAGCAGCAGAGGGGGCTTGACAGATACGCAGTATTTT; V: TRBV6-5; size: .; D: TRBD1; J: TRBJ2-3
CDR3: CSVADGLLGNQPQHF; DNA: TGCAGCGTTGCGGACGGACTCCTGGGCAATCAGCCCCAGCATTTT; V: TRBV29-1; size: .; D: .; J: TRBJ1-5
CDR3: CASSLVWGMMGTEAFF; DNA: TGCGCCAGCAGCTTGGTTTGGGGAATGATGGGCACTGAAGCTTTCTTT; V: TRBV5-1; size: .; D: .; J: TRBJ1-1
CDR3: CASSEARQHF; DNA: TGTGCCAGCAGTGAAGCCCGGCAGCATTTT; V: TRBV28; size: .; D: .; J: TRBJ1-5
CDR3: CASSLIQGNYGYTF; DNA: TGCGCCAGCAGCTTAATTCAGGGGAACTATGGCTACACCTTC; V: TRBV5-1; size: .; D: .; J: TRBJ1-2
CDR3: CASSKEAAAARGGETQYF; DNA: TGTGCCAGCAGCAAAGAAGCAGCGGCGGCAAGGGGAGGAGAGACCCAGTACTTC; V: TRBV21-1; size: .; D: .; J: TRBJ2-5
CDR3: CASSPGQFYEQYF; DNA: TGTGCCAGCTCACCGGGACAGTTTTACGAGCAGTACTTC; V: TRBV18; size: few; D: TRBD1; J: TRBJ2-7
CDR3: CAISPDSGNTIYF; DNA: TGTGCCATCAGCCCCGACTCTGGAAACACCATATATTTT; V: TRBV10-3; size: few; D: .; J: TRBJ1-3
CDR3: CASSSTGASGRAYEQYF; DNA: TGTGCCAGTAGTTCCACGGGAGCTAGCGGGAGGGCTTACGAGCAGTACTTC; V: TRBV19; size: few; D: TRBD2; J: TRBJ2-7
CDR3: CASSLWRLRNTEAFF; DNA: TGCGCCAGCAGTTTGTGGCGCCTCAGGAACACTGAAGCTTTCTTT; V: TRBV28; size: .; D: .; J: TRBJ1-1
CDR3: CATRGRVVNEQFF; DNA: TGTGCCACTAGGGGCAGGGTTGTCAATGAGCAGTTCTTC; V: TRBV27; size: .; D: .; J: TRBJ2-1
CDR3: CASSPEGLSEQYF; DNA: TGTGCCAGCAGCCCCGAAGGACTGTCCGAGCAGTACTTC; V: TRBV7-9; size: .; D: .; J: TRBJ2-7
CDR3: CASSRTAYGTEAFF; DNA: TGTGCCAGCAGCAGGACGGCTTACGGCACTGAAGCTTTCTTT; V: TRBV2; size: .; D: .; J: TRBJ1-1
CDR3: CASSDWYEGRSFF; DNA: TGTGCCAGCAGTGACTGGTACGAGGGAAGGAGTTTCTTT; V: TRBV25-1; size: .; D: .; J: TRBJ1-1
CDR3: CASSVTGREYDEQFF; DNA: TGTGCCAGCAGCGTAACGGGGCGGGAATATGATGAGCAGTTCTTC; V: TRBV9; size: .; D: .; J: TRBJ2-1
CDR3: CASSSYGGATDTQYF; DNA: TGCGCCAGCAGCTCATACGGGGGGGCGACAGATACGCAGTATTTT; V: TRBV5-1; size: .; D: TRBD2; J: TRBJ2-3
CDR3: CASSPLNNEQFF; DNA: TGTGCCAGCAGCCCCCTTAACAATGAGCAGTTCTTC; V: TRBV11-3; size: .; D: .; J: TRBJ2-1
CDR3: CASSEASHFQPQHF; DNA: TGTGCCAGCAGTGAAGCGTCCCATTTTCAGCCCCAGCATTTT; V: TRBV6-1; size: .; D: .; J: TRBJ1-5
CDR3: CASSRAEGRTDTQYF; DNA: TGTGCCAGCAGCCGAGCGGAGGGGCGTACAGATACGCAGTATTTT; V: TRBV5-6; size: .; D: .; J: TRBJ2-3
CDR3: CASSLDPNTEAFF; DNA: TGTGCCAGCAGCTTAGACCCGAACACTGAAGCTTTCTTT; V: TRBV7-3; size: .; D: .; J: TRBJ1-1
CDR3: CASSRGQGLGHEQFF; DNA: TGTGCCAGCAGCCGCGGACAGGGTCTAGGACATGAGCAGTTCTTC; V: TRBV27; size: .; D: TRBD1; J: TRBJ2-1
CDR3: CAISESGGQNEKLFF; DNA: TGTGCCATCAGTGAGTCTGGGGGACAGAATGAAAAACTGTTTTTT; V: TRBV10-3; size: .; D: TRBD1; J: TRBJ1-4